This passage covers 9 T cell receptor beta chains from one sample sequenced in a study of CD8 T cells in Susac syndrome. It was with random hexamers that roughly 0.5 to 1 ug RNA was reverse transcribed. MiXCR was run by TCRdb on the immunoSEQ multiplex PCR reads, yielding one entry per CDR3 protein. Counted here are 180,000 or so distinct CDR3 sequences, just under 95% occurring once; the ten biggest clones make up 0.14%. The sample taken for sequencing was CD4+ T cells from PBMCs. These receptors all stem from a human donor in good health.

CDR3 residues: CASSLSLGQGGEKLFF. For the CDR3, the DNA is TGTGCCAGCAGCTTAAGTTTGGGACAGGGAGGCGAAAAACTGTTTTTT. J is TRBJ1-4 and V is TRBV7-2, with 9 bases lining up with TRBD1. Germline CDR1 and CDR2: SGHTA and FQGNSA. Unmatched junction bases numbered 9, after V lost 2 bases and J lost 8 bases. CDR3 length: 16 residues.

V is TRBV5-4 and J is TRBJ2-3; TRBD2 aligns across 8 bases. The germline CDR1 and CDR2 sequences are SGHNT and YYREEE (reference sequence). V dropped 6 bases and J dropped 0; count of bases not matched to a gene: 6. This CDR3 is 15 amino acids long. The CDR3 DNA follows: TGTGCCAGCACCTCCCTAGCGGGTAGCACAGATACGCAGTATTTT. It yields the protein CASTSLAGSTDTQYF.

V is TRBV12-3 or TRBV12-4 and J is TRBJ1-2, with a tentative D call TRBD1 (5 bases). Trimming pared 7 bases from V and 4 bases from J, leaving 16 bases between. The CDR3 has 14 residues. CDR3: CASTSRGVFYGYTF. CDR3 DNA sequence: TGTGCCAGCACTTCTCGAGGGGTATTCTATGGCTACACCTTC.

The chain links TRBV28 to TRBJ2-5, with TRBD2 matching over 7 bases. Germline V gene lookup returns CDR1 MDHEN and CDR2 SYDVKM. The CDR3 is 15 amino acids. The junction had 9 bases not matched to a gene; V was cut back by 4 bases and J by 4 bases. As DNA, the CDR3 is TGTGCCAGCAGTTCCCAGCGGGGAGGGCGAGAGACCCAGTACTTC. Translating gives CASSSQRGGRETQYF.

This chain uses TRBV20-1 with TRBJ2-5, with no clear D. The length of the CDR3 is 15 residues. The V gene lost 0 bases and the J gene lost 4 bases, with 15 bases spanning the gap. Germline V gives CDR1 DFQATT, CDR2 SNEGSKA (reference sequence). The CDR3 coding sequence is TGCAGTGCTAGAGATCATGGGGTCATGGGAGAGACCCAGTACTTC. This translates into CSARDHGVMGETQYF.

In its sample, this clonotype was seen once. V usage is TRBV4-3 and J usage is TRBJ2-1; D is unresolved. CDR3 length: 15 amino acids. Germline V lookup: CDR1 LGHNA, CDR2 YSLEER. Between the trimmed V and J ends, which lost 0 bases and 6 bases, there was a span of 12 bases. In DNA form, the CDR3 reads TGCGCCAGCAGCCAAGACTGGCGGCCCGGCAATGAGCAGTTCTTC. Translated, it gives CASSQDWRPGNEQFF.

The chain has TRBV20-1 and TRBJ2-3; unclear D gene. The germline V and J ends were trimmed by 6 bases and 6 bases, with 10 bases remaining between them. CDR3 length: 11 amino acids. CDR1 DFQATT and CDR2 SNEGSKA come from the germline V gene (reference sequence). The CDR3, as DNA: TGCAGTGCGTCGCTAGTGGATACGCAGTATTTT. It specifies CSASLVDTQYF.

The chain has TRBV20-1 and TRBJ1-5; 11 bases line up with TRBD1. V gave up 6 bases and J gave up 7 bases; unmatched junction bases: 5. This CDR3 region has 13 residues. Germline-derived CDR1 and CDR2 are DFQATT and SNEGSKA (reference sequence). In DNA form, the CDR3 reads TGCAGTGCAGCGGACAGGGGGCTACAGCCCCAGCATTTT. Translated: CSAADRGLQPQHF.

CDR3 protein: CSAQATSRVDTQYF. As DNA, the CDR3 is TGCAGCGCCCAAGCCACTAGCCGGGTAGATACGCAGTATTTT. J is TRBJ2-3 and V is TRBV29-1, with D tentatively TRBD2 (6 bases). V shed 7 bases and J shed 5 bases, with 19 bases lying between them. Germline lookup yields CDR1 SQVTM and CDR2 ANQGSEA. The CDR3 runs to 14 residues.